This section outlines one T cell receptor beta chain sequence together with its context. The germline V gene encodes CDR1 MNHEY and CDR2 SMNVEV (reference sequence). The CDR3 has 14 amino acids. Trimming took 2 bases from V and 3 from J, leaving 10 bases between them. The data derive from a study of blood T cell repertoires in COVID-19. Across the whole study: The samples span acute and convalescent COVID-19 from the United States, Italy and Spain. T cells, B-cell-depleted T cells, or PBMCs supplied cDNA or gDNA.

Method: immunoSEQ multiplex PCR; TCRdb's copy keeps in-frame clones and lacks some. The data contain around 280,000 clones, about 90% of them seen just once; the ten biggest clones take up 2.1%. The chain couples TRBV27 to TRBJ2-5; maybe TRBD2 (7 bases). The TCR sequence derives from a woman under 40 who had recovered from COVID-19. Sequencing was done on a sample of peripheral blood. CDR3 sequence: CASSLEGGEETQYF. The CDR3 DNA reads as TGTGCCAGCAGTTTAGAGGGGGGGGAAGAGACCCAGTACTTC.